The 27 T cell receptor beta chains below come from one sample, sequenced in a study of cytomegalovirus exposure and HLA in healthy donors (dated by TCRdb to about 2017). Library preparation used the immunoSEQ multiplex PCR assay. The multiplex PCR relied on a mix of 60 forward primers for TCR Vbeta segments and 13 reverse primers for TCR Jbeta segments. TCRdb stores this immuneACCESS table with in-frame sequences only. Part of the clones is absent; in the studies checked, under half of the shortfall reflects unresolved V genes, and no reason is known for the rest. The sample profile shows some 200,000 clones; 75% to 85% of them were found once. Approximately 6.5% of the sample rests with the top ten. The sample was PBMCs. Source of these receptors: a woman in her forties or fifties in good health and CMV-seropositive.

A few counts support this clone. The V gene is TRBV9, the J gene TRBJ2-7, with D unresolved. The V end lost 0 bases, the J end lost 3 bases, and 7 bases lay between the germline ends. Germline lookup yields CDR1 SGDLS and CDR2 YYNGEE. The CDR3 extends over 13 amino acids. CDR3 sequence (DNA): TGTGCCAGCAGCGTAGATGCGGACTACGAGCAGTACTTC. Translated, it gives CASSVDADYEQYF. Drawing the rest from reference TRBV9 and TRBJ2-7, the complete variable domain is DSGVTQTPKHLITATGQRVTLRCSPRSGDLSVYWYQQSLDQGLQFLIQYYNGEERAKGNILERFSAQQFPDLHSELNLSSLELGDSALYFCASSVDADYEQYFGPGTRLTVT.

V and J are TRBV5-1 and TRBJ2-7, with D perhaps TRBD2 (5 bases). Germline V CDR1 and CDR2: SGHRS, YFSETQ. CDR3 length: 15 residues. Trimming cost V 0 bases and J 1 base, with 11 bases left between them. The CDR3 loop is CASSLETGISYEQYF. The CDR3 DNA is TGCGCCAGCAGCTTGGAAACGGGGATATCCTACGAGCAGTACTTC.

Regarding this clone: Its ends do not fully match the called genes, so a read error is possible. V usage is TRBV19 and J usage is TRBJ2-1; 12 bases fit TRBD2. In germline, CDR1 is LNHDA, CDR2 SQIVND (reference sequence). This CDR3 contains 14 residues. CDR3 bases: TGCGCCAGTAAATCGGGACTAGCGGGCAATGAGCAGTTCTTC. It encodes CASKSGLAGNEQFF.

In this sample, this clone turned up once. V is TRBV29-1 and J is TRBJ1-2; possibly TRBD1 for D (6 bases). The V end lost 5 bases, the J end lost 6 bases, and 10 bases lay between the germline ends. In germline, CDR1 is SQVTM, CDR2 ANQGSEA. The CDR3 runs to 11 residues. In DNA form, the CDR3 reads TGCAGCGTTCAGGGGTCGGATGGCTACACCTTC. Protein: CSVQGSDGYTF.

V usage is TRBV5-6 and J usage is TRBJ2-7; the D gene is possibly TRBD2 (5 bases). The germline V gene has CDR1 SGHDT and CDR2 YYEEEE. The CDR3 has 14 amino acids. Trimming took off 6 bases at V and 4 bases at J, with 17 bases between the two ends. This CDR3 is CASTARGREYEQYF. CDR3 sequence (DNA): TGTGCCAGCACCGCTCGAGGTAGGGAGTACGAGCAGTACTTC.

The rearrangement uses TRBV5-1 and TRBJ2-5; 9 nucleotides match TRBD1. This CDR3 region has 15 residues. Trimming cost V 6 bases and J 3 bases; bases outside gene matches: 9. Per the germline V gene, CDR1 is SGHRS and CDR2 is YFSETQ. Here the CDR3 reads CASTVGQGREETQYF. CDR3 coding DNA: TGCGCCAGCACTGTCGGACAGGGGAGAGAAGAGACCCAGTACTTC.

The chain employs TRBV7-2 and TRBJ1-2; 7 bases line up with TRBD1. Germline trimming cut 5 bases from V and 4 bases from J; bases unmatched to any gene: 7. In germline, CDR1 is SGHTA, CDR2 FQGNSA. The CDR3 sequence is 14 residues long. The chain's CDR3 is CASSTYDRAYGYTF. The CDR3 coding sequence is TGTGCCAGCAGCACCTACGACAGGGCCTATGGCTACACCTTC.

This chain connects TRBV5-1 to TRBJ2-2; D not certain. This CDR3 has 14 amino acids. Germline V lookup: CDR1 SGHRS, CDR2 YFSETQ. V shed 4 bases and J shed 7 bases, with 14 bases lying between them. The CDR3 reads CASSRDNLDGELFF. In DNA form, the CDR3 reads TGCGCCAGCAGCCGCGACAACCTCGACGGGGAGCTGTTTTTT.

A word on this clone: A read error may produce the germline difference seen at one junction end. The rearrangement links TRBV6-6 to TRBJ2-4, with D unclear. CDR1 and CDR2 (germline): MNHNY, SVGAGI (reference sequence). The CDR3 extends over 16 amino acids. The CDR3 region has the DNA TGTGCCAGCAGTTACTCAACCTCCCAAGCCAAAAACAGTCAGTACTTC. As protein: CASSYSTSQAKNSQYF.

This clone was found a few times. J is TRBJ1-2 and V is TRBV7-8, with 9 bases that match TRBD1. V dropped 5 bases and J dropped 3; count of bases not matched to a gene: 10. The CDR3 runs 16 residues. Germline V gives CDR1 SGHVS, CDR2 FQNEAQ. CDR3 DNA: TGTGCCAGCAGCACACTTAGAGGGGACAGGGACTATGGCTACACCTTC. Protein product: CASSTLRGDRDYGYTF.

This chain joins TRBV2 and TRBJ1-2; TRBD1 aligns across 7 bases. CDR1 SNHLY and CDR2 FYNNEI come from the germline V gene. The V segment lost 0 bases and the J segment 2 bases; nucleotides outside the gene matches: 0. CDR3 length: 14 amino acids. In nucleotides, the CDR3 is TGTGCCAGCAGTGAAGCAGGGGGCAACTATGGCTACACCTTC. Protein: CASSEAGGNYGYTF.

The sample holds a few counts of this clone. V gene TRBV15 combines with J gene TRBJ2-3; 7 nucleotides match TRBD2. The CDR3 has 15 residues. CDR1 is LNHNV, CDR2 YYDKDF, per germline (reference sequence). J gave up 7 bases and V 3 bases, and 10 bases lay outside the gene matches. CDR3 sequence reads: CATSSGLDVWNTQYF. The DNA of the CDR3 is TGTGCCACCAGCAGTGGACTAGACGTCTGGAATACGCAGTATTTT. The full variable domain, rest sourced from reference TRBV15 and TRBJ2-3, is DAMVIQNPRYQVTQFGKPVTLSCSQTLNHNVMYWYQQKSSQAPKLLFHYYDKDFNNEADTPDNFQSRRPNTSFCFLDIRSPGLGDTAMYLCATSSGLDVWNTQYFGPGTRLTVL.

This clone appeared once. The gene calls are TRBV19 and TRBJ1-5; D is unclear. This CDR3 region has 12 residues. From germline, CDR1 is LNHDA and CDR2 SQIVND (reference sequence). Trimming left V 5 bases short and J 4 bases short, with 6 bases between. CDR3 DNA: TGTGCCAGTAGTCCACTAAATCAGCCCCAGCATTTT. Amino acid sequence: CASSPLNQPQHF.

This clone was observed a single time. This chain joins TRBV9 and TRBJ2-1; 7 positions match TRBD2. This CDR3 has 13 amino acids. Germline CDR1 and CDR2: SGDLS and YYNGEE. With V trimmed by 4 bases and J by 9 bases, 7 bases remained unmatched. The CDR3 sequence is CASSPGPGGEQFF. In nucleotides, the CDR3 is TGTGCCAGCAGCCCTGGACCGGGGGGTGAGCAGTTCTTC.

The chain joins TRBV28 to TRBJ2-2; perhaps TRBD1 as D (6 bases). The CDR3 loop spans 14 amino acids. Germline V gives CDR1 MDHEN, CDR2 SYDVKM. Trimming left V 6 bases short and J 4 bases short, with 12 bases between. The CDR3 DNA is TGTGCCAGCAGGCCGGGACAAGTCACCGGGGAGCTGTTTTTT. Encoded protein: CASRPGQVTGELFF.

The J gene is TRBJ1-2, the V gene TRBV28; D not certain. V shed 3 bases and J shed 7 bases, with 12 bases lying between them. The V gene's germline CDR1 is MDHEN and CDR2 SYDVKM. This CDR3 has 13 amino acids. The DNA for the CDR3 is TGTGCCAGCAGTTTCGGTGCCCGGGGTGGCTACACCTTC. It yields the protein CASSFGARGGYTF.

The J gene is TRBJ2-7, the V gene TRBV6-5, with 8 bases aligning to TRBD1. V trimming: 2 bases; J trimming: 9 bases; junction bases outside the gene matches: 9. Germline CDR1 is MNHEY and CDR2 is SVGAGI. The CDR3 is 14 residues long. The CDR3 loop reads CASSYGGTGAAQYF. The CDR3 nucleotides are TGTGCCAGCAGTTACGGCGGGACAGGAGCTGCGCAGTACTTC.

The count of this clone is one. The chain is built from TRBV11-1 and TRBJ2-1, with 16 bases identical to TRBD2. This CDR3 has 16 residues. Germline V gene sequence: CDR1 SGHAT, CDR2 FQDESV (reference sequence). V lost 9 bases, J lost 6 bases, and 8 bases stayed unmatched. CDR3 residues: CASVGTSGRAGNEQFF. The CDR3 DNA reads TGTGCCAGTGTCGGGACTAGCGGGAGGGCCGGCAATGAGCAGTTCTTC.

The chain joins TRBV21-1 to TRBJ1-5; the table's D call, TRBD1, was not checked against the DNA. TRBV21-1 is reported as a pseudogene. This CDR3 has 15 residues. The CDR3 DNA follows: TGTGCCAGCAGCAACCGGACACCCTACAATCAGCCCCAGCATTTT. The encoded protein is CASSNRTPYNQPQHF.

The chain combines TRBV4-1 with TRBJ1-2; perhaps TRBD1 as D (5 bases). Trimming pared 4 bases from V and 6 bases from J, leaving 15 bases between. The CDR3 length is 14 residues. The germline V gene has CDR1 MGHRA and CDR2 YSYEKL. This chain's CDR3 is CASSPTGGRDGYTF. The CDR3 region has the DNA TGCGCCAGCAGCCCGACGGGGGGAAGGGATGGCTACACCTTC.

In nucleotides, the CDR3 is TGTGCCAGCAGTGTGGGGACTAGCGGGGCGGGAGATACGCAGTATTTT. Amino acids: CASSVGTSGAGDTQYF. The chain employs TRBV25-1 and TRBJ2-3; TRBD2 aligns across 13 bases. J lost 5 bases, V lost 4 bases, and 6 bases had no gene match. The CDR3 has 16 residues. CDR1 and CDR2 (germline): MGHDK, SYGVNS.

CDR3 region: CASSLPGSGAEGNTIYF. CDR3 DNA sequence: TGTGCCAGCAGTCTGCCAGGGTCAGGGGCGGAAGGAAACACCATATATTTT. The rearrangement joins TRBV28 to TRBJ1-3, with TRBD1 as a possible D gene (6 bases). Germline assignment: CDR1 MDHEN and CDR2 SYDVKM. The length of the CDR3 is 17 residues. V dropped 5 bases and J dropped 4 bases, with 21 bases sitting between them.

The V and J genes are TRBV19 and TRBJ2-3, with 8 bases identical to TRBD2. V lost 5 bases and J lost 3; bases outside the gene matches: 13. The CDR3 runs 17 residues. Germline V gene lookup returns CDR1 LNHDA and CDR2 SQIVND (reference sequence). CDR3 nucleotides: TGTGCCAGTAGTCGAAGCGGGAGAGGTTCGGGTACAGATACGCAGTATTTT. Translated: CASSRSGRGSGTDTQYF.

This clone has only one observation. V is TRBV5-6 and J is TRBJ2-1; no clear D gene. The germline V gene has CDR1 SGHDT and CDR2 YYEEEE. V lost 0 bases and J lost 8, with 3 bases in between. The CDR3 is 11 residues long. DNA for the CDR3: TGTGCCAGCAGCTTGGGGCATGAGCAGTTCTTC. Protein sequence: CASSLGHEQFF.

This clone was seen only a few times. The chain is built from TRBV7-3 and TRBJ1-1, with TRBD1 identical over 9 bases. Trimming cost V 0 bases and J 4 bases; bases outside gene matches: 0. The CDR3 contains 14 residues. Per the germline V gene, CDR1 is SGHTA and CDR2 is FQGTGA. The CDR3 reads CASSLTTGGTEAFF. The CDR3, as DNA: TGTGCCAGCAGCTTAACGACAGGGGGCACTGAAGCTTTCTTT. The complete variable domain, with remaining parts taken from reference TRBV7-3 and TRBJ1-1, reads GAGVSQTPSNKVTEKGKYVELRCDPISGHTALYWYRQSLGQGPEFLIYFQGTGAADDSGLPNDRFFAVRPEGSVSTLKIQRTERGDSAVYLCASSLTTGGTEAFFGQGTRLTVV.

This chain uses TRBV11-2 with TRBJ2-7; TRBD2 aligns across 9 bases. The CDR3 has 14 amino acids. Losses at the gene ends were 5 bases for V and 3 bases for J; bases not matched to a gene: 5. The germline V gene encodes CDR1 SGHAT and CDR2 FQNNGV. CDR3 sequence: CASSPSTSGYEQYF. The CDR3 DNA reads TGTGCCAGCAGCCCATCGACTAGCGGCTACGAGCAGTACTTC.

CDR3: CASSLDRGREGYTF. In DNA form, the CDR3 reads TGCGCCAGCAGCTTGGACAGGGGGCGGGAAGGCTACACCTTC. The V gene is TRBV5-1, the J gene TRBJ1-2, with 9 bases fitting TRBD1. The CDR3 is 14 residues long. From germline, CDR1 is SGHRS and CDR2 YFSETQ. The ends lost 0 bases at V and 8 bases at J; junction bases unmatched: 5. Filled out from reference TRBV5-1 and TRBJ1-2, the complete variable domain reads KAGVTQTPRYLIKTRGQQVTLSCSPISGHRSVSWYQQTPGQGLQFLFEYFSETQRNKGNFPGRFSGRQFSNSRSEMNVSTLELGDSALYLCASSLDRGREGYTFGSGTRLTVV.